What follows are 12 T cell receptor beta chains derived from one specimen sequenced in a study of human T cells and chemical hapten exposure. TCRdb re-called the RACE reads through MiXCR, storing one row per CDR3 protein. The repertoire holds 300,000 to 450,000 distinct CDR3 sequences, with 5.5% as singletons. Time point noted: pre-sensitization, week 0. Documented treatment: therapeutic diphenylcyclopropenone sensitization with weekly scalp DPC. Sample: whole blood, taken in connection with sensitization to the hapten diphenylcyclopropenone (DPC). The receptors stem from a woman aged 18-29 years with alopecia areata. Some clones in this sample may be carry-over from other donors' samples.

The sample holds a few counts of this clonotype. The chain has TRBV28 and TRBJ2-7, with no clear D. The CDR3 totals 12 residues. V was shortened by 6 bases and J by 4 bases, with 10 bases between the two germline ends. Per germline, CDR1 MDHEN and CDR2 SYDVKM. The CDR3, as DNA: TGTGCCAGCAGCTCACTCGGGTACGAGCAGTACTTC. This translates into CASSSLGYEQYF.

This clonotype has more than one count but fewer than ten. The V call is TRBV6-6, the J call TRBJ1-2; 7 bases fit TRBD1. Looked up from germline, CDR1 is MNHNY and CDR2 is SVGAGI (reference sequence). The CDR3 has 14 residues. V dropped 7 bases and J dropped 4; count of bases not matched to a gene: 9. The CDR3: CASKTGGTVYGYTF. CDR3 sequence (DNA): TGTGCCAGCAAAACCGGCGGGACAGTCTATGGCTACACCTTC.

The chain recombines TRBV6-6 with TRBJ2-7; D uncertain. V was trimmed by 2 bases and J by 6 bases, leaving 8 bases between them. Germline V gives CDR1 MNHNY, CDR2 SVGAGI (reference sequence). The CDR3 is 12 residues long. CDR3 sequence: CASSYGRAEQYF. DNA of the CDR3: TGTGCCAGCAGTTACGGCCGGGCCGAGCAGTACTTC.

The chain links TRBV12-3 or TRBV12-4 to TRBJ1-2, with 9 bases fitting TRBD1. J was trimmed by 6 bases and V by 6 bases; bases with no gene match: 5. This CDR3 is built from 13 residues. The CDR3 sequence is CASRITGGDGYTF. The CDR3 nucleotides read TGTGCCAGCAGGATAACAGGGGGCGATGGCTACACCTTC.

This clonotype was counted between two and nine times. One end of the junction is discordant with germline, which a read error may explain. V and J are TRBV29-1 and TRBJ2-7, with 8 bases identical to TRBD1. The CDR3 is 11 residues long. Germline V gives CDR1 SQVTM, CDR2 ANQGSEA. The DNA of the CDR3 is TGCAGCGCAACCTCGGGCAGGGGGCTGCACTTC. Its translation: CSATSGRGLHF.

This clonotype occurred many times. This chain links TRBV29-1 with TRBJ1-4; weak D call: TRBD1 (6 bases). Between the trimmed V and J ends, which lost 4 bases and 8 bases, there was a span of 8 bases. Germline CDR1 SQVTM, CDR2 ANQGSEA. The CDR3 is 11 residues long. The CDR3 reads CSVGTAEKLFF. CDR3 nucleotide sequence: TGCAGCGTTGGGACAGCAGAAAAACTGTTTTTT.

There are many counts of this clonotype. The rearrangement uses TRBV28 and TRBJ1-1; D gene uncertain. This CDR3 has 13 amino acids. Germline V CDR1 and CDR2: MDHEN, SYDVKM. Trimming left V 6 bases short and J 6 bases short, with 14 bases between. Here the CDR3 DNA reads TGTGCCAGCAGACCCCATCTGACCTCTGAAGCTTTCTTT. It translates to CASRPHLTSEAFF.

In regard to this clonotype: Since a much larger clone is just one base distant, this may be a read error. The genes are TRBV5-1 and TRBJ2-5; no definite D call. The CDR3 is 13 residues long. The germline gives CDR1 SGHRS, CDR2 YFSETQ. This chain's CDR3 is CTSSLGPEETQYF. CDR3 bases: TGCACCAGCAGCTTGGGTCCGGAGGAGACCCAGTACTTC.

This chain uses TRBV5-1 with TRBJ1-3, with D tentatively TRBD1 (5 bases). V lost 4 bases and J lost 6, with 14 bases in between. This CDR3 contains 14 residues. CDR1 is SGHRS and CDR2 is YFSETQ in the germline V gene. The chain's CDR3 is CASSRDQGANTIYF. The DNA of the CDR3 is TGCGCCAGCAGCAGGGACCAAGGGGCAAACACCATATATTTT.

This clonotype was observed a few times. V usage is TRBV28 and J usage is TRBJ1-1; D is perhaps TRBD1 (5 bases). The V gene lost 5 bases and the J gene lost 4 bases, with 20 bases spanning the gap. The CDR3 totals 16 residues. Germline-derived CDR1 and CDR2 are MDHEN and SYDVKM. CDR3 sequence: CASSPPLQSGGTEAFF. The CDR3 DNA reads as TGTGCCAGCAGTCCTCCTCTTCAGAGCGGGGGCACTGAAGCTTTCTTT.

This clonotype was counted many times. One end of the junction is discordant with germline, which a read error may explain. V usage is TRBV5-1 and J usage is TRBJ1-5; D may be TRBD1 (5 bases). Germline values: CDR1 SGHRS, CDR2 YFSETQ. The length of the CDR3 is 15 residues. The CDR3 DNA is TGCGCCAGCAGCTTATCGCCCGGGGGTAATCGGCCCCAGCATTTT. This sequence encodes CASSLSPGGNRPQHF.

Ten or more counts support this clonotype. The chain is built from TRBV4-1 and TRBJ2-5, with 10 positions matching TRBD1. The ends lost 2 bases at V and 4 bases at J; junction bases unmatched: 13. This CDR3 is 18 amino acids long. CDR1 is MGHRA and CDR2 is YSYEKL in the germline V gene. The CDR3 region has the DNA TGCGCCAGCAGCCAACGCCCCGGACAGGGGGATCGGGGAGAGACCCAGTACTTC. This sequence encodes CASSQRPGQGDRGETQYF.